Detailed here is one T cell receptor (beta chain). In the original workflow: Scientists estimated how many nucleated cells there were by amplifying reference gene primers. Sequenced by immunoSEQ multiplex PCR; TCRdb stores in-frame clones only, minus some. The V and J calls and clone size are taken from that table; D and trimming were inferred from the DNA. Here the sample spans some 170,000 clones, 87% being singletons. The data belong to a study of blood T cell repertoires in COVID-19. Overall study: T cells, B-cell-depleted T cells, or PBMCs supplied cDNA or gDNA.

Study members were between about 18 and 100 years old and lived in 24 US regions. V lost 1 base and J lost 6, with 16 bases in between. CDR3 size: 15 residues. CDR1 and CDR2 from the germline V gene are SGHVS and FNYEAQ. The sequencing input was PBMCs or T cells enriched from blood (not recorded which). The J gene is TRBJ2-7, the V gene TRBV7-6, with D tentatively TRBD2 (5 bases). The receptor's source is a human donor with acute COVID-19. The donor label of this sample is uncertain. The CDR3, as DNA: TGTGCCAGCAGCTTAGGGCTAGCCCACTCCCGCGAGCAGTACTTC. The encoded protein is CASSLGLAHSREQYF.